This T cell receptor (beta chain) was obtained from a study of blood T cell repertoires in COVID-19. The germline V and J ends were trimmed by 3 bases and 4 bases, with 15 bases remaining between them. Germline loops: CDR1 SGHTA, CDR2 FQGTGA. CDR3 length: 15 residues. Clones were read by immunoSEQ multiplex PCR, and TCRdb kept only the in-frame ones, dropping some. This table holds approximately 160,000 clones, over 90% found once. The sample was peripheral blood. The sequence came from a man aged 50 to 59 with acute or convalescent COVID-19. This chain uses TRBV7-3 with TRBJ2-5; tentative D call: TRBD2 (7 bases). CDR3 sequence (DNA): TGTGCCAGCAGCTTTGGCGGGGGCATAGGAGAGACCCAGTACTTC. Translating it yields CASSFGGGIGETQYF.